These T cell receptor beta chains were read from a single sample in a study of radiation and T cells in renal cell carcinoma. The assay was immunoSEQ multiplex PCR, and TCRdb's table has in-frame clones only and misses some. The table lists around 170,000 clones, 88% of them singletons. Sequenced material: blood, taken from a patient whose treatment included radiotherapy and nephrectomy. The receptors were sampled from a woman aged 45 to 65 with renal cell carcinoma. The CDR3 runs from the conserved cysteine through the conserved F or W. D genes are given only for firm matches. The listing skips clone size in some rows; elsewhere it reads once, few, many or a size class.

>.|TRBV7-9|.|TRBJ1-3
TGTGCCAGCAGCTCCTGGACGGCAAACTCTGGAAACACCATATATTTT
CASSSWTANSGNTIYF
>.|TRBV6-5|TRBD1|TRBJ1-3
TGTGCCAGCAGTCCACAGGGGGCTGGAAACACCATATATTTT
CASSPQGAGNTIYF
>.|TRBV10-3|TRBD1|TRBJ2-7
TGTGCCATCGGGACAGGGGACTACGAGCAGTACTTC
CAIGTGDYEQYF
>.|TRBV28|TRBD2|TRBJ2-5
TGTGCCAGCACGGTCCAGCGGGGAATAGAGACCCAGTACTTC
CASTVQRGIETQYF
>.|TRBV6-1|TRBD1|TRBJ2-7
TGTGCCAGCAGTGAAGCGCTAGGGACAGAAGTTCCTCGCTCCTACGAGCAGTACTTC
CASSEALGTEVPRSYEQYF
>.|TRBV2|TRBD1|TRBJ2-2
TGTGCCAGCAACCCGACAGGGGCCAACACCGGGGAGCTGTTTTTT
CASNPTGANTGELFF
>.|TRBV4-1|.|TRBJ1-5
TGCGCCAGCAGCCAAGAGGGGGGGGCACGACAGCCCCAGCATTTT
CASSQEGGARQPQHF
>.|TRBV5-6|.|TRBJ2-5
TGTGCCAGCAGCTCATTCGACAGGATCCAAGAGACCCAGTACTTC
CASSSFDRIQETQYF
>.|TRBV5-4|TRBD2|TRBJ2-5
TGTGCCAGCAGTCCCACTAGCGCCCAAGAGACCCAGTACTTC
CASSPTSAQETQYF
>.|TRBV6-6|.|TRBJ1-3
TGTGCCAGCAGTTACGCCAGGAGCTCTGGAAACACCATATATTTT
CASSYARSSGNTIYF
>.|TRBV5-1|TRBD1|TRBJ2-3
TGCGCCAGCAGCTTGGCTATCGGACAGGGCACAGATACGCAGTATTTT
CASSLAIGQGTDTQYF
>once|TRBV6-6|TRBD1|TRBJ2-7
TGTGCCAGCAGCTCAGGGGGCTTGGCTTCCTACGAGCAGTACTTC
CASSSGGLASYEQYF
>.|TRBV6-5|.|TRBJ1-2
TGTGCCAGTAACAGGGAGATTACCTATGGCTACACCTTC
CASNREITYGYTF
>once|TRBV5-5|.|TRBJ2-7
TGCGCCAGCAGCTTGGGTGGTAGCGGAGCCTACGAGCAGTACTTC
CASSLGGSGAYEQYF
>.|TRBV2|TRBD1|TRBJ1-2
TGTGCCAGCAGCGAAGACAGGGGAGGCTATGGCTACACCTTC
CASSEDRGGYGYTF
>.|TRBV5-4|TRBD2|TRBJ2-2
TGTGCCAGCAGCAGGCCAGCGGGGGTAAACACCGGGGAGCTGTTTTTT
CASSRPAGVNTGELFF
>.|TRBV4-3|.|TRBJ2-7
TGCGCCAGCACCGACAGCTACGAGCAGTACTTC
CASTDSYEQYF
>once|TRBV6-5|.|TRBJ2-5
TGTGCCAGCAGTTACCTGACTGACCAGTACTTC
CASSYLTDQYF
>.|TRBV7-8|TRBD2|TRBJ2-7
TGTGCCAGCAGCTTAGACCAGCGGGGGGGAACCTACGAGCAGTACTTC
CASSLDQRGGTYEQYF
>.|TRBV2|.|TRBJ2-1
TGTGCCAGCAAGTCCCTGAGCTCCTACAATGAGCAGTTCTTC
CASKSLSSYNEQFF
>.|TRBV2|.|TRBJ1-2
TGTGCCAGCAGTGGCATGGGAGACCTTAAGGGCTACACCTTC
CASSGMGDLKGYTF
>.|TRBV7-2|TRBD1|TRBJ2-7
TGTGCCAGCAGCTTAACACAGGGGGAGTCCTACGAGCAGTACTTC
CASSLTQGESYEQYF
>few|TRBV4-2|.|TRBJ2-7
TGTGCCAGCAGCCAAGATGAGTCGGTCCCCAACGAGCAGTACTTC
CASSQDESVPNEQYF
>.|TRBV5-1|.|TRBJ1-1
TGCGCCAGCAGCTTGGACAGGGTCTACACTGAAGCTTTCTTT
CASSLDRVYTEAFF
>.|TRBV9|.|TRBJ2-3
TGTGCCAGCAGCGTAGAAACTAGCACAGATACGCAGTATTTT
CASSVETSTDTQYF
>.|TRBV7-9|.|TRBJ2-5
TGTGCCAGCAGCCCAGATGGGGGGGCAGAGACCCAGTACTTC
CASSPDGGAETQYF
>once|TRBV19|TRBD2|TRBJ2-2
TGTGCCAGTAGTGTGAGCGGGGTCAACACCGGGGAGCTGTTTTTT
CASSVSGVNTGELFF
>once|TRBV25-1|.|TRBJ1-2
TGTGCCAGCAGTGAATATATAACTGGGGGCTACACCTTC
CASSEYITGGYTF
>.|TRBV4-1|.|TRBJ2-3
TGCGCCAGCACCCAACCGGGGTTGAGCACAGATACGCAGTATTTT
CASTQPGLSTDTQYF
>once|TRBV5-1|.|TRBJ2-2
TGCGCCAGCACTACGGACAGCGCGAACACCGGGGAGCTGTTTTTT
CASTTDSANTGELFF
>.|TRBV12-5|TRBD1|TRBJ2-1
TGTGCTAGTGGTTTGTTCCGGACAGGAGCCGACAATGAGCAGTTCTTC
CASGLFRTGADNEQFF
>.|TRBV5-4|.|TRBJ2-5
TGTGCCAGCAGCTTTAGGACTAACCAAGAGACCCAGTACTTC
CASSFRTNQETQYF
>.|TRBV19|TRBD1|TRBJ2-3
TGTGCCAGTAGTGAGGACAGGGACACAGATACGCAGTATTTT
CASSEDRDTDTQYF
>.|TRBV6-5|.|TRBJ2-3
TGTGCCAGCAGTTCCCTAACAGATACGCAGTATTTT
CASSSLTDTQYF
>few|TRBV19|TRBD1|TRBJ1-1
TGTGCCAGTAGTACTACAGGGGTAAACACTGAAGCTTTCTTT
CASSTTGVNTEAFF
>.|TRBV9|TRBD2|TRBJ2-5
TGTGCCAGCAGCGTAGTTAGCGGGGGGGAAGAGACCCAGTACTTC
CASSVVSGGEETQYF
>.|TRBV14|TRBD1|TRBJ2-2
TGTGCCAGCAGCCCTCGACAGGGGGTGGGCACCGGGGAGCTGTTTTTT
CASSPRQGVGTGELFF
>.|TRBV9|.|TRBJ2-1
TGTGCCAGCAGCACGCGCCCCGGGGATGAGCAGTTCTTC
CASSTRPGDEQFF
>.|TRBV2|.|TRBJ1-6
TGTGCCAGCAGCTACGGACGGAGCTCCTATAATTCACCCCTCCACTTT
CASSYGRSSYNSPLHF
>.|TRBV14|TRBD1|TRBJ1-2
TGTGCCAGCAGCCAAACCGGGACAGGGGGCTATGGCTACACCTTC
CASSQTGTGGYGYTF
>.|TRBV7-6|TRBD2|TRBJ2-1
TGTGCCAGCAGCTTGGGACTAGTAACCTACAATGAGCAGTTCTTC
CASSLGLVTYNEQFF
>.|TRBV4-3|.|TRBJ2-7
TGCGCCAGCAGTCGGGACTTTGCCTACGAGCAGTACTTC
CASSRDFAYEQYF
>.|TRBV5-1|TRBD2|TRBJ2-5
TGCGCCAGCAAGGTGGAGCGGGGGGGCCTCGGAGAGACCCAGTACTTC
CASKVERGGLGETQYF
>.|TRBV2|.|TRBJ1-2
TGTGCCAGCAGTCCAGGGAACTATGGCTACACCTTC
CASSPGNYGYTF
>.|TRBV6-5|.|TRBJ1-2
TGTGCCAGCAGTCCCCGGACAGAAAACTATGGCTACACCTTC
CASSPRTENYGYTF
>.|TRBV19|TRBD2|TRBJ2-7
TGTGCCAGTAGTCCGGGACTAGCGGGGGGCGCTCGAAACGAGCAGTACTTC
CASSPGLAGGARNEQYF
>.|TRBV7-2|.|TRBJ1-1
TGTGCCAGCAGCTTAGTCGGGAGCACTGAAGCTTTCTTT
CASSLVGSTEAFF
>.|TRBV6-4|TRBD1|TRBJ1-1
TGTGCCAGCTCCCGAGACGCAGGGGGCAGGCCTGAAGCTTTCTTT
CASSRDAGGRPEAFF
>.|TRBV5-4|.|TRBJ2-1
TGTGCCAGCAGCTTGACGGATGGTGAGCAGTTCTTC
CASSLTDGEQFF
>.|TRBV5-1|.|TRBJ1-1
TGCGCCAGCAGCTGGACAGTGAACACTGAAGCTTTCTTT
CASSWTVNTEAFF
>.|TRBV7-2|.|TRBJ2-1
TGTGCCAGCAGCTTAGTGGGAGCGGGTGGGGTAAACAATGAGCAGTTCTTC
CASSLVGAGGVNNEQFF
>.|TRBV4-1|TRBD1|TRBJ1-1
TGCGCCAGCAGTCTTCAACTACAGGGGTTAGGTACTGAAGCTTTCTTT
CASSLQLQGLGTEAFF
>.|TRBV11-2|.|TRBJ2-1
TGTGCCAGCAGAAACATTCCCGGGACTTCCCTCAGGCAGTTCTTC
CASRNIPGTSLRQFF
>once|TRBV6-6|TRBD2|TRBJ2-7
TGTGCCAGCAGGCCCGCGGGGGGGCGTTACGAGCAGTACTTC
CASRPAGGRYEQYF
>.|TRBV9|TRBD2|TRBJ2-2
TGTGCCAGCAGCGCTACTAGCGGGGTGAACACCGGGGAGCTGTTTTTT
CASSATSGVNTGELFF
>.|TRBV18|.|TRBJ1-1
TGTGCCAGCTCACCTCTTCAGGGGAGGAACACTGAAGCTTTCTTT
CASSPLQGRNTEAFF
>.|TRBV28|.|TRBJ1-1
TGTGCCAGCAGTTTATGGGTAGCAGGGAGTACTGAAGCTTTCTTT
CASSLWVAGSTEAFF
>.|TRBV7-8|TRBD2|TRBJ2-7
TGTGCCAGCAGGGGTAGCGGGGGGGCCGTCTACGAGCAGTACTTC
CASRGSGGAVYEQYF
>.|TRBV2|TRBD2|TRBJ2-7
TGTGCCAGGGGACTAGCGGGGAACTACGAGCAGTACTTC
CARGLAGNYEQYF
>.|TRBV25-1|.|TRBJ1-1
TGTGCCAGCATCCCGTGGGGGCGAGCCACTGAAGCTTTCTTT
CASIPWGRATEAFF